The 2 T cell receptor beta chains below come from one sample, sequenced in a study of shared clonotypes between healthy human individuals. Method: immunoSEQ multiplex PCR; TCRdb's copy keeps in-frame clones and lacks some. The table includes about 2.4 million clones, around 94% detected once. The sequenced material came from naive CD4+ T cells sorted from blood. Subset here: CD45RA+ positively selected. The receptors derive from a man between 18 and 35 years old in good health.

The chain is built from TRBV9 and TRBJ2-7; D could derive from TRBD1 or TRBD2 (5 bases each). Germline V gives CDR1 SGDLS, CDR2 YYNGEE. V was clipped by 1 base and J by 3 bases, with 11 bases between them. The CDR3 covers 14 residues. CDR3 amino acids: CASSVRDGYYEQYF. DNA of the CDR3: TGTGCCAGCAGCGTAAGGGACGGCTACTACGAGCAGTACTTC. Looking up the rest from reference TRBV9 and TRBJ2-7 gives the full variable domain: DSGVTQTPKHLITATGQRVTLRCSPRSGDLSVYWYQQSLDQGLQFLIQYYNGEERAKGNILERFSAQQFPDLHSELNLSSLELGDSALYFCASSVRDGYYEQYFGPGTRLTVT.

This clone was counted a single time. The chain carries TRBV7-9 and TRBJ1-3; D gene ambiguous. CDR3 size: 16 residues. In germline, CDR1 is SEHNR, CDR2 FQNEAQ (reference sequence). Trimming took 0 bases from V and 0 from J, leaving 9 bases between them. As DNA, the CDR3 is TGTGCCAGCAGCTTAGCGCCTCGGTCCTCTGGAAACACCATATATTTT. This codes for CASSLAPRSSGNTIYF.